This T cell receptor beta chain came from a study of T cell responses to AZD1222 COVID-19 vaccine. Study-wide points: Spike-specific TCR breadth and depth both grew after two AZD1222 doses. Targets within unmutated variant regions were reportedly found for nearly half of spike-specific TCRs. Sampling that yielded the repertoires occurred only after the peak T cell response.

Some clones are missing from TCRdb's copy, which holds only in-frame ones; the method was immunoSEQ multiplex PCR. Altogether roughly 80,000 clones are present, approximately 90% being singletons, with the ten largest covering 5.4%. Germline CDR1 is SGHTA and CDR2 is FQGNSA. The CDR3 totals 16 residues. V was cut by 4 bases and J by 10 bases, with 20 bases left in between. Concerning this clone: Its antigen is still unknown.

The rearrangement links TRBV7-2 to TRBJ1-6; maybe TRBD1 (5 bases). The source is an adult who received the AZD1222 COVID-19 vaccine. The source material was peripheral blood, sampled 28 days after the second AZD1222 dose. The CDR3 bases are TGTGCCAGCAGCTCAGGGACCCGGGAAAGGGCCTCACCCCTCCACTTT. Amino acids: CASSSGTRERASPLHF.